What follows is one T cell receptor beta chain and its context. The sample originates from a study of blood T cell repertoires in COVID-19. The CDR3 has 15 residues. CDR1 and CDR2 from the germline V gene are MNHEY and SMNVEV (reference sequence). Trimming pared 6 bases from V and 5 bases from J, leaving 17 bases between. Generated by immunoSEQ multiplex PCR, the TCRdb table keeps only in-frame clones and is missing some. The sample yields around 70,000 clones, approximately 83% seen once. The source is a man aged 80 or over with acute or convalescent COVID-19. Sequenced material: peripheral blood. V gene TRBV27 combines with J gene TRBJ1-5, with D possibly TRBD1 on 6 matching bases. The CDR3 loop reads CASSADIRGYQPQHF. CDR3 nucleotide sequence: TGTGCCAGCAGCGCCGATATCAGGGGATATCAGCCCCAGCATTTT.